The clone carrying this T cell receptor (beta chain) turned up a few times. Its specificity is not known. The record originates from a study of T cells in Graves' hyperthyroidism and ophthalmopathy. Notes on the study in general: Blood also held most thyroid clonotypes expanded beyond 0.001.

What was amplified from RNA transcripts were TCR beta CDR3 regions. The HTBI set primed first-round TCR CDR3 RT-PCR. TCRdb re-called the multiplex PCR reads with MiXCR, one entry per CDR3 protein. The sample lists about 360,000 distinct CDR3 sequences, 13% seen once, with 9.2% in the top ten. Sequencing was performed on blood. The TCR sequence derives from a young woman with Graves' hyperthyroidism.

The CDR3 coding sequence is TGCGCCAGCAGCCAAGGGCTTACAGAGCCTCGTGTCCAAGAGACCCAGTACTTC. Protein sequence: CASSQGLTEPRVQETQYF. The V gene is TRBV4-1, the J gene TRBJ2-5; no reliable D call. The CDR3 has 18 amino acids. Germline V gene data show CDR1 as MGHRA and CDR2 as YSYEKL. The germline V and J ends were trimmed by 1 base and 1 base, with 19 bases remaining between them.